The clone carrying this T cell receptor beta chain was detected once. These donors were members of the roughly 110-subject validation cohort, a group separate from the roughly 670-subject first cohort. These data are taken from a study of cytomegalovirus exposure and HLA in healthy donors. The repertoire was sequenced with immunoSEQ multiplex PCR; TCRdb's copy has only in-frame clones and lacks some. The data contain 120,000 or so clones, 85% to 90% of them singletons. The J segment lost 3 bases and the V segment lost 5 bases, leaving 10 bases of the junction unmatched. The CDR3 loop spans 16 amino acids. CDR1 and CDR2 from the germline V gene are MDHEN and SYDVKM.

The specimen sequenced was PBMCs. The chain links TRBV28 to TRBJ1-1; 9 positions agree with TRBD1. The sequence was collected from a woman between 18 and 29 years old in good health and CMV-seronegative. This CDR3 is CASSTSYRGHDTEAFF. The CDR3 nucleotides are TGTGCCAGCAGTACCTCATACAGGGGGCATGACACTGAAGCTTTCTTT. Filled out from reference TRBV28 and TRBJ1-1, the complete variable domain reads DVKVTQSSRYLVKRTGEKVFLECVQDMDHENMFWYRQDPGLGLRLIYFSYDVKMKEKGDIPEGYSVSREKKERFSLILESASTNQTSMYLCASSTSYRGHDTEAFFGQGTRLTVV.